A selection of T cell receptor beta chains follows, all from one sample in a study of PD-1 blockade in classical Hodgkin lymphoma. Generated by immunoSEQ multiplex PCR, the TCRdb table keeps only in-frame clones and is missing some. The sample lists roughly 50,000 clones, 90% occurring once. Material: peripheral blood mononuclear cells (PBMCs), obtained before the fourth cycle of nivolumab. The receptors stem from a human donor with classical Hodgkin lymphoma. The CDR3 runs from the conserved cysteine through the conserved F or W. The order of the fields is V gene, J gene, D gene, clone size, CDR3 DNA, CDR3 protein. D genes are given only for firm matches. Part of the rows lack a size; the others show once, few, many or a class for expanded clones.

v_call: TRBV7-9; j_call: TRBJ1-3; d_call: .; clone_size: .; cdr3_nt: TGTGCCAGCAGCGGGGCGGAGGGAAACACCATATATTTT; cdr3_aa: CASSGAEGNTIYF
v_call: TRBV28; j_call: TRBJ2-1; d_call: TRBD2; clone_size: .; cdr3_nt: TGTGCCAGCAGTTCCAGGACTAGCGGGAGGGTGAATGAGCAGTTCTTC; cdr3_aa: CASSSRTSGRVNEQFF
v_call: TRBV9; j_call: TRBJ2-1; d_call: TRBD2; clone_size: .; cdr3_nt: TGTGCCAGCGCCGGGACTACCCCCTACAATGAGCAGTTCTTC; cdr3_aa: CASAGTTPYNEQFF
v_call: TRBV27; j_call: TRBJ2-7; d_call: .; clone_size: once; cdr3_nt: TGTGCCAGCAGTAAACAGGGCTACGAGCAGTACTTC; cdr3_aa: CASSKQGYEQYF
v_call: TRBV18; j_call: TRBJ2-7; d_call: .; clone_size: .; cdr3_nt: TGTGCCAGCTCACCAAACCACGAGCAGTACTTC; cdr3_aa: CASSPNHEQYF
v_call: TRBV27; j_call: TRBJ2-7; d_call: TRBD2; clone_size: medium-sized; cdr3_nt: TGTGCCAGCACAACGGGACTACCCTACTACGAGCAGTACTTC; cdr3_aa: CASTTGLPYYEQYF
v_call: TRBV5-4; j_call: TRBJ1-2; d_call: .; clone_size: .; cdr3_nt: TGTGCCAGCAGCTTGGTTGACCCCAACTATGGCTACACCTTC; cdr3_aa: CASSLVDPNYGYTF
v_call: TRBV4-2; j_call: TRBJ2-1; d_call: TRBD2; clone_size: .; cdr3_nt: TGTGCCAGCAGCCAAGGGGAGCGGGAGCTTTACAATGAGCAGTTCTTC; cdr3_aa: CASSQGERELYNEQFF
v_call: TRBV27; j_call: TRBJ1-1; d_call: .; clone_size: .; cdr3_nt: TGTGCCAGCAGTTTATTACGGGGGACTGAAGCTTTCTTT; cdr3_aa: CASSLLRGTEAFF
v_call: TRBV5-6; j_call: TRBJ2-2; d_call: .; clone_size: .; cdr3_nt: TGTGCCAGCAGCCCGACGGTGAACACCGGGGAGCTGTTTTTT; cdr3_aa: CASSPTVNTGELFF
v_call: TRBV5-4; j_call: TRBJ2-1; d_call: TRBD2; clone_size: .; cdr3_nt: TGTGCCAGCAGCTTTATCGGGAGGGCCGATGAGCAGTTCTTC; cdr3_aa: CASSFIGRADEQFF
v_call: TRBV19; j_call: TRBJ2-2; d_call: .; clone_size: .; cdr3_nt: TGTGCCAGTAGTGGCCTAGTGTTTACCGGGGAGCTGTTTTTT; cdr3_aa: CASSGLVFTGELFF
v_call: TRBV9; j_call: TRBJ2-3; d_call: TRBD2; clone_size: .; cdr3_nt: TGTGCCAGCAGCGCCAGCGGGGGACTAGCGGGCACAGATACGCAGTATTTT; cdr3_aa: CASSASGGLAGTDTQYF
v_call: TRBV28; j_call: TRBJ1-5; d_call: TRBD1; clone_size: .; cdr3_nt: TGTGCCAGCAGTTTCCAGGAGGGACAGGTGGATTACGGCAATCAGCCCCAGCATTTT; cdr3_aa: CASSFQEGQVDYGNQPQHF
v_call: TRBV19; j_call: TRBJ2-7; d_call: .; clone_size: .; cdr3_nt: TGTGCCAGTAGTATAGATGCGTCGAGCGAGCAGTACTTC; cdr3_aa: CASSIDASSEQYF
v_call: TRBV14; j_call: TRBJ2-3; d_call: .; clone_size: .; cdr3_nt: TGTGCCAGCAGCACACGACTAGTCTCAGATACGCAGTATTTT; cdr3_aa: CASSTRLVSDTQYF
v_call: TRBV10-1; j_call: TRBJ1-3; d_call: .; clone_size: few; cdr3_nt: TGCGCCAGCTCCGATTCCACGAGCTCTGGAAACACCATATATTTT; cdr3_aa: CASSDSTSSGNTIYF
v_call: TRBV5-1; j_call: TRBJ2-3; d_call: .; clone_size: .; cdr3_nt: TGCGCCAGCAGCTTACCGGGGACGAGAGTTTATACGCAGTATTTT; cdr3_aa: CASSLPGTRVYTQYF
v_call: TRBV30; j_call: TRBJ2-2; d_call: .; clone_size: .; cdr3_nt: TGTGCCTGGGGACCTTTCACCGGGGAGCTGTTTTTT; cdr3_aa: CAWGPFTGELFF
v_call: TRBV2; j_call: TRBJ2-3; d_call: .; clone_size: .; cdr3_nt: TGTGCCAGCAGTGAAGTGGCCTTGAGGATTGATACGCAGTATTTT; cdr3_aa: CASSEVALRIDTQYF
v_call: TRBV4-2; j_call: TRBJ2-1; d_call: .; clone_size: .; cdr3_nt: TGTGCCAGCAGCCAAGATGAGGCGGGCTTAATGCCCTACAATGAGCAGTTCTTC; cdr3_aa: CASSQDEAGLMPYNEQFF
v_call: TRBV5-5; j_call: TRBJ1-5; d_call: TRBD1; clone_size: .; cdr3_nt: TGTGCCAGCAGCTCGACGGACAGGGGAGGCAATCAGCCCCAGCATTTT; cdr3_aa: CASSSTDRGGNQPQHF
v_call: TRBV4-1; j_call: TRBJ2-7; d_call: TRBD2; clone_size: .; cdr3_nt: TGCGCCAGCAGCCAAGAACCCGAAGGACAGCGGGAGGACGAGCAGTACTTC; cdr3_aa: CASSQEPEGQREDEQYF
v_call: TRBV6-5; j_call: TRBJ2-5; d_call: .; clone_size: few; cdr3_nt: TGTGCCAGCAGTTACTTGGGTTCGGTAGAGACCCAGTACTTC; cdr3_aa: CASSYLGSVETQYF
v_call: TRBV7-2; j_call: TRBJ2-7; d_call: .; clone_size: .; cdr3_nt: TGTGCCAGCAGCTTTCCCGGGACCTACTCCTACGAGCAGTACTTC; cdr3_aa: CASSFPGTYSYEQYF
v_call: TRBV10-3; j_call: TRBJ2-1; d_call: .; clone_size: .; cdr3_nt: TGTGCCATCAGTCCGGAAGGGTCCTACAATGAGCAGTTCTTC; cdr3_aa: CAISPEGSYNEQFF
v_call: TRBV7-8; j_call: TRBJ2-3; d_call: .; clone_size: once; cdr3_nt: TGTGCCAGCAGCTTAGCGCCCTATTTTTCAGATACGCAGTATTTT; cdr3_aa: CASSLAPYFSDTQYF
v_call: TRBV11-3; j_call: TRBJ2-1; d_call: .; clone_size: .; cdr3_nt: TGTGCCAGCAGCTTCCCCACGGACCCGATGGAGCAGTTCTTC; cdr3_aa: CASSFPTDPMEQFF
v_call: TRBV4-2; j_call: TRBJ2-1; d_call: .; clone_size: .; cdr3_nt: TGTGCCAGCAGCCAAGTTTTTTCGTCGGGCGGGGATTACAATGAGCAGTTCTTC; cdr3_aa: CASSQVFSSGGDYNEQFF
v_call: TRBV30; j_call: TRBJ2-3; d_call: .; clone_size: .; cdr3_nt: TGTGCCTGGACAGGTCCTAGCACAGATACGCAGTATTTT; cdr3_aa: CAWTGPSTDTQYF
v_call: TRBV27; j_call: TRBJ2-6; d_call: .; clone_size: .; cdr3_nt: TGTGCCAGCAGCTCGTCTGGGGCCAACGTCCTGACTTTC; cdr3_aa: CASSSSGANVLTF
v_call: TRBV6-5; j_call: TRBJ2-6; d_call: .; clone_size: few; cdr3_nt: TGTGCCAGCAGTCAAACAGGGTCCGGGGCCAACGTCCTGACTTTC; cdr3_aa: CASSQTGSGANVLTF
v_call: TRBV4-1; j_call: TRBJ2-3; d_call: .; clone_size: .; cdr3_nt: TGCGCCAGCAGCCAGGGAACGTTGGGAGGCACAGATACGCAGTATTTT; cdr3_aa: CASSQGTLGGTDTQYF
v_call: TRBV13; j_call: TRBJ2-7; d_call: .; clone_size: .; cdr3_nt: TGTGCCAGCAGCTTAAGTTACGAGCAGTACTTC; cdr3_aa: CASSLSYEQYF
v_call: TRBV7-8; j_call: TRBJ2-5; d_call: .; clone_size: .; cdr3_nt: TGTGCCAGCAGCTTGGTTACGGGAGTCCAAGAGACCCAGTACTTC; cdr3_aa: CASSLVTGVQETQYF
v_call: TRBV29-1; j_call: TRBJ2-3; d_call: .; clone_size: .; cdr3_nt: TGCAGCGCTTGGGTTGGCACAGATACGCAGTATTTT; cdr3_aa: CSAWVGTDTQYF